This TCR beta chain was found in a study of shared clonotypes between healthy human individuals. Study-level results: Researchers sampled blood only, noting tissue repertoires likely differ. Naive subsets generally had larger estimated richness than memory subsets.

From germline, CDR1 is SEHNR and CDR2 FQNEAQ (reference sequence). V lost 2 bases to trimming and J lost 0 bases, with 8 bases between them. CDR3 length: 14 residues. Everyone who donated was a Caucasian adult who lived in Nashville, Tennessee. On this clone itself: Its specificity is not known.

Authors' processing steps: There were no quality scores in the junction-only immunoSEQ sequences, so filtering differed. Produced via immunoSEQ multiplex PCR; TCRdb's table is partial and in-frame only. The DNA was the basis for D and trimming; V, J and clone size are from that table. The sample holds over 95,000 clones, about 63% seen once. V and J are TRBV7-9 and TRBJ2-7; possibly TRBD2 for D (5 bases). Sequencing was carried out using memory CD8+ T cells sorted from blood. Subset meaning: CD45RO+ cells pooled with CCR7-negative TemRA cells. This clonotype was obtained from a woman aged 30 to 39 in good health. CDR3 sequence: CASSLTGSSYEQYF. The CDR3 DNA is TGTGCCAGCAGCTTAACGGGGAGCTCCTACGAGCAGTACTTC.